This T cell receptor beta chain was sequenced in a study of cytomegalovirus exposure and HLA in healthy donors. Study as a whole: An early data release held tens of millions of unique TCRs from HLA-typed donors. General observations from the study: Many donors carried some public TCRs, although rarity characterized most TCR sequences. The study labeled under 200 TCR beta chains cytomegalovirus-associated.

The PCR had 60 Vbeta and 13 Jbeta primers. Using immunoSEQ multiplex PCR, the repertoire was profiled, and TCRdb retains in-frame clones only, with some absent. This table has about 150,000 clones, around three quarters appearing once. This CDR3 is built from 15 residues. Per germline, CDR1 SGHRS and CDR2 YFSETQ. V lost 7 bases to trimming and J lost 5 bases, with 21 bases between them. Comment on this clone: Its antigen is as yet unknown.

Sequenced: PBMCs. The rearrangement uses TRBV5-1 and TRBJ1-2; tentative D call: TRBD1 (5 bases). The source is a middle-aged woman in good health and CMV-seronegative. CDR3 DNA: TGCGCCAGCTCCCCCGGAGTAGGGGAAGGGTATGGCTACACCTTC. Translating gives CASSPGVGEGYGYTF.